The T cell receptor beta chain under discussion was sequenced for a study of cytomegalovirus exposure and HLA in healthy donors. This clone was seen ten or more times. Profiled with immunoSEQ multiplex PCR; TCRdb holds only in-frame clones, not every one. Here the sample spans 250,000 to 300,000 clones, roughly 85% being singletons. Germline trimming cut 4 bases from V and 7 bases from J; bases unmatched to any gene: 7. Germline V gene sequence: CDR1 MNHEY, CDR2 SVGAGI. The length of the CDR3 is 15 residues. The chain joins TRBV6-5 to TRBJ1-2; 12 bases match TRBD1. The sequenced sample was PBMCs. The source of this sequence is a young woman in good health and CMV-seronegative. CDR3 protein: CASSLGQGAKTGYTF. Written as DNA, the CDR3 is TGTGCCAGCAGTTTGGGACAGGGGGCCAAAACTGGCTACACCTTC.